One TCR beta chain is described in this entry. Trimming took off 5 bases at V and 6 bases at J, with 16 bases between the two ends. This CDR3 has 15 amino acids. Germline V gene lookup returns CDR1 SGHAT and CDR2 FQNNGV. Libraries were prepared by immunoSEQ multiplex PCR; TCRdb keeps only in-frame clonotypes and omits some of them. The table shows 250,000 or so clones, with approximately 90% occurring only once. The data were obtained in a study of blood T cell repertoires in COVID-19. This sequence joins TRBV11-2 and TRBJ2-2, with TRBD1 as a possible D gene (6 bases). This sequence originates from a man aged 18 to 30 with active or convalescent COVID-19. The sample taken for sequencing was peripheral blood. The CDR3 nucleotides are TGTGCCAGCAGCCTAACGGGACAAAGTGCCGGGGAGCTGTTTTTT. Translating gives CASSLTGQSAGELFF.